A single T cell receptor beta chain is shown here with its context. Germline values: CDR1 DFQATT, CDR2 SNEGSKA (reference sequence). The CDR3 has 11 amino acids. The V end was cut by 2 bases, the J end by 3 bases, with 5 bases between. The data stem from a study of blood T cell repertoires in COVID-19. Turning to the study itself: T cells, B-cell-depleted T cells, or PBMCs supplied cDNA or gDNA.

In the original workflow: For nucleated cells, counts were estimated from reference gene primer amplification. The assay was immunoSEQ multiplex PCR, and TCRdb's table has in-frame clones only and misses some. V and J calls and clone size are given by that table; D and trimming were obtained from the DNA. Of about 150,000 clones listed, roughly 80% are singletons. The sample consisted of peripheral blood. The V gene is TRBV20-1, the J gene TRBJ2-7; D ambiguous. The clonotype was recovered from a man between 45 and 60 years old with active or convalescent COVID-19. CDR3 bases: TGCAGTGCTAGACCCGTCTACGAGCAGTACTTC. It codes for CSARPVYEQYF.